A selection of T cell receptor beta chains follows, all from one sample in a study of blood T cell repertoires in COVID-19. Clones were sequenced by immunoSEQ multiplex PCR, and TCRdb holds only the in-frame ones, with some missing. Of 250,000 to 350,000 clones in the sample, around four fifths were seen once. The sample comprised peripheral blood. These receptors came from a woman aged 50 to 60 with active or convalescent COVID-19. CDR3s include the opening cysteine and the closing phenylalanine or tryptophan. Fields, in order: clone size, D gene, V gene, J gene, CDR3 protein, CDR3 DNA. The D gene is left open where the match is weak. A row's size may be missing; if present it is once, few, many or a size class.

clone_size: .; d_call: .; v_call: TRBV19; j_call: TRBJ2-2; cdr3_aa: CASSSFPLFTGELFF; cdr3_nt: TGTGCCAGTAGTTCCTTCCCCCTTTTCACCGGGGAGCTGTTTTTT
clone_size: .; d_call: .; v_call: TRBV28; j_call: TRBJ2-5; cdr3_aa: CASRQGGKTQYF; cdr3_nt: TGTGCCAGCAGGCAGGGCGGGAAGACCCAGTACTTC
clone_size: .; d_call: .; v_call: TRBV7-8; j_call: TRBJ1-1; cdr3_aa: CASSLNWGDRSEAFF; cdr3_nt: TGTGCCAGCAGCTTAAACTGGGGGGATCGGAGTGAAGCTTTCTTT
clone_size: .; d_call: TRBD2; v_call: TRBV9; j_call: TRBJ2-2; cdr3_aa: CASSVSGGNTGELFF; cdr3_nt: TGTGCCAGCAGCGTGAGCGGGGGGAACACCGGGGAGCTGTTTTTT
clone_size: .; d_call: .; v_call: TRBV18; j_call: TRBJ1-3; cdr3_aa: CASSSLTGSGNTIYF; cdr3_nt: TGTGCCAGCTCATCCCTCACAGGGTCTGGAAACACCATATATTTT
clone_size: .; d_call: TRBD2; v_call: TRBV5-5; j_call: TRBJ2-1; cdr3_aa: CASSLRTASGNPANEQFF; cdr3_nt: TGTGCCAGCAGCTTGAGGACGGCTAGCGGGAACCCTGCTAATGAGCAGTTCTTC
clone_size: .; d_call: .; v_call: TRBV30; j_call: TRBJ1-5; cdr3_aa: CAWSGGRMTSNQPQHF; cdr3_nt: TGTGCCTGGAGTGGAGGCCGGATGACTAGCAATCAGCCCCAGCATTTT
clone_size: many; d_call: TRBD2; v_call: TRBV9; j_call: TRBJ2-2; cdr3_aa: CASSPRSVVAGGTGELFF; cdr3_nt: TGTGCCAGCAGCCCGCGGTCGGTAGTAGCGGGAGGGACCGGGGAGCTGTTTTTT
clone_size: .; d_call: .; v_call: TRBV6-5; j_call: TRBJ1-1; cdr3_aa: CASVRGTTEAFF; cdr3_nt: TGTGCCAGCGTTCGGGGGACCACTGAAGCTTTCTTT
clone_size: .; d_call: TRBD2; v_call: TRBV24-1; j_call: TRBJ2-3; cdr3_aa: CATSGSGRIADTQYF; cdr3_nt: TGTGCCACCAGTGGTAGCGGGAGGATCGCAGATACGCAGTATTTT
clone_size: few; d_call: TRBD2; v_call: TRBV4-2; j_call: TRBJ2-7; cdr3_aa: CASSKGLAGASSYEQYF; cdr3_nt: TGTGCCAGCAGCAAGGGACTAGCGGGAGCGAGCTCCTACGAGCAGTACTTC
clone_size: .; d_call: TRBD1; v_call: TRBV19; j_call: TRBJ2-7; cdr3_aa: CASSLGTGVNEQYF; cdr3_nt: TGTGCCAGTAGTCTCGGGACAGGGGTCAACGAGCAGTACTTC
clone_size: once; d_call: TRBD2; v_call: TRBV12-5; j_call: TRBJ2-1; cdr3_aa: CASGSSGANEQFF; cdr3_nt: TGTGCTAGTGGGTCTAGCGGGGCCAATGAGCAGTTCTTC
clone_size: .; d_call: TRBD1; v_call: TRBV28; j_call: TRBJ1-2; cdr3_aa: CASRTGTGKRGYTF; cdr3_nt: TGTGCCAGCAGGACGGGGACAGGAAAAAGGGGCTACACCTTC
clone_size: .; d_call: .; v_call: TRBV6-5; j_call: TRBJ2-3; cdr3_aa: CASSRGGYTDTQYF; cdr3_nt: TGTGCCAGCAGCCGCGGAGGTTACACAGATACGCAGTATTTT
clone_size: .; d_call: .; v_call: TRBV3-1/TRBV3-2; j_call: TRBJ1-6; cdr3_aa: CASSPRPVDSPLHF; cdr3_nt: TGTGCCAGCAGCCCTCGTCCGGTCGATTCACCCCTCCACTTT
clone_size: .; d_call: TRBD2; v_call: TRBV2; j_call: TRBJ2-7; cdr3_aa: CASRRRGVTGTSGIYEQYF; cdr3_nt: TGTGCCAGCAGACGAAGGGGTGTTACCGGGACTAGCGGGATCTACGAGCAGTACTTC
clone_size: .; d_call: .; v_call: TRBV19; j_call: TRBJ1-2; cdr3_aa: CASSIRGQRTNYGYTF; cdr3_nt: TGTGCCAGTAGTATACGAGGACAGAGAACTAACTATGGCTACACCTTC
clone_size: .; d_call: TRBD2; v_call: TRBV9; j_call: TRBJ2-7; cdr3_aa: CASSGLAPEQYF; cdr3_nt: TGTGCCAGCAGTGGACTAGCGCCCGAGCAGTACTTC
clone_size: .; d_call: .; v_call: TRBV10-3; j_call: TRBJ1-1; cdr3_aa: CAISTGSADTEAFF; cdr3_nt: TGTGCCATCAGTACAGGGAGTGCGGACACTGAAGCTTTCTTT
clone_size: .; d_call: .; v_call: TRBV18; j_call: TRBJ1-2; cdr3_aa: CASKDRGRQGYTF; cdr3_nt: TGTGCCAGCAAAGACCGGGGTAGACAAGGCTACACCTTC
clone_size: .; d_call: .; v_call: TRBV29-1; j_call: TRBJ1-2; cdr3_aa: CSVGLGQGYGYTF; cdr3_nt: TGCAGCGTGGGGCTTGGGCAGGGTTATGGCTACACCTTC
clone_size: once; d_call: .; v_call: TRBV28; j_call: TRBJ2-7; cdr3_aa: CASRHQGYEQYF; cdr3_nt: TGTGCCAGCAGACACCAGGGATACGAGCAGTACTTC
clone_size: .; d_call: TRBD1; v_call: TRBV5-4; j_call: TRBJ1-2; cdr3_aa: CASSPSGDRPNYGYTF; cdr3_nt: TGTGCCAGCAGCCCCTCCGGGGACAGGCCAAACTATGGCTACACCTTC